This TCR beta chain was documented in a study of T cell responses to AZD1222 COVID-19 vaccine. CDR3 size: 14 residues. J gave up 4 bases and V 6 bases, and 7 bases lay outside the gene matches. Per the germline V gene, CDR1 is MDHEN and CDR2 is SYDVKM. Of note for this clone: Its target is unknown.

Study-wide results and caveats: Spike-specific TCR breadth rose after two AZD1222 doses, and depth rose as well. Clonal diversity was possibly underestimated; the donors were predominantly white British and more often female.

Clones were sequenced by immunoSEQ multiplex PCR, and TCRdb holds only the in-frame ones, with some missing. The table shows tens of thousands of clones, with under 95% occurring only once. This receptor was taken from an adult who received the MenACWY meningococcal vaccine as a control. This specimen consisted of peripheral blood, obtained 28 days after the second dose of the MenACWY control vaccine. The V gene is TRBV28, the J gene TRBJ2-5; 8 bases agree with TRBD2. CDR3 loop: CASRKHSGAETQYF. DNA for the CDR3: TGTGCCAGCAGGAAACATAGCGGGGCAGAGACCCAGTACTTC.